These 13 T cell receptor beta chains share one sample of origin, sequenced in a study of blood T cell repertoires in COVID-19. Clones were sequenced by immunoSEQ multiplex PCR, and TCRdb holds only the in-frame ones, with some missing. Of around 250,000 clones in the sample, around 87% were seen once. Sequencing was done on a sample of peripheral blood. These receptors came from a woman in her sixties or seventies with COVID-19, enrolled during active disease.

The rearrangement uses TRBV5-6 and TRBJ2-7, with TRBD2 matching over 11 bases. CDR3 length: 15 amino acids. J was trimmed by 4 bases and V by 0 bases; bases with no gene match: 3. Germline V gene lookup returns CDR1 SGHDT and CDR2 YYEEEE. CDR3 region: CASSLGLAGTYEQYF. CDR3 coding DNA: TGTGCCAGCAGCTTGGGACTAGCGGGGACGTACGAGCAGTACTTC.

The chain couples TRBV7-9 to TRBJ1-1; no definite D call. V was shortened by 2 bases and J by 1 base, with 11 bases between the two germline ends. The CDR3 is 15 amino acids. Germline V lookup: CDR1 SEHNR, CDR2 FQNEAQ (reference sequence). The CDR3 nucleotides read TGTGCCAGCAGCTTATTTCATCGGGAGAACACTGAAGCTTTCTTT. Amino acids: CASSLFHRENTEAFF. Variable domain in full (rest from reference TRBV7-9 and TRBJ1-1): DTGVSQNPRHKITKRGQNVTFRCDPISEHNRLYWYRQTLGQGPEFLTYFQNEAQLEKSRLLSDRFSAERPKGSFSTLEIQRTEQGDSAMYLCASSLFHRENTEAFFGQGTRLTVV.

CDR3 nucleotide sequence: TGTGCCAGCACTACGACAGGGCCAGTTCAGCCCCAGCATTTT. Translated, it gives CASTTTGPVQPQHF. This sequence joins TRBV2 and TRBJ1-5; TRBD1 agrees at 7 bases. Germline V CDR1 and CDR2: SNHLY, FYNNEI. With V trimmed by 7 bases and J by 6 bases, 9 bases remained unmatched. The length of the CDR3 is 14 residues.

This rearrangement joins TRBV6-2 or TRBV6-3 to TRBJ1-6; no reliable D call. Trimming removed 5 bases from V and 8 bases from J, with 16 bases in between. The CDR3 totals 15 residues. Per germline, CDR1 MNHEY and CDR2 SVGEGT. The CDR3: CASSLPPGLYSPLHF. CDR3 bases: TGTGCCAGCAGTCTCCCCCCGGGTTTGTATTCACCCCTCCACTTT.

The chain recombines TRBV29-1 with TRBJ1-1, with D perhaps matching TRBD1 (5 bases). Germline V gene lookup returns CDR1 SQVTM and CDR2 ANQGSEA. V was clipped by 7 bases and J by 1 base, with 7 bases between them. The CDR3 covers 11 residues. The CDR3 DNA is TGCAGCGCCAGGGAGAACACTGAAGCTTTCTTT. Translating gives CSARENTEAFF.

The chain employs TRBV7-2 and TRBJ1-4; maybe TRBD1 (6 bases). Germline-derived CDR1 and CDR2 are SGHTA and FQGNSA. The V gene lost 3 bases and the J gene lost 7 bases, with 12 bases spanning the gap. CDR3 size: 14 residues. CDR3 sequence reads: CASSFTGYGEKLFF. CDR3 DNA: TGTGCCAGCAGCTTTACAGGGTACGGTGAAAAACTGTTTTTT.

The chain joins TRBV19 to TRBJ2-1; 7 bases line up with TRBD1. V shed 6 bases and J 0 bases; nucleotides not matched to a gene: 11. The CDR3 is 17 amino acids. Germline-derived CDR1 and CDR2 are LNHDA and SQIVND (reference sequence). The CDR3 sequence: CASRETGRGYSYNEQFF. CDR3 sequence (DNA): TGTGCCAGTAGGGAGACAGGGCGAGGCTACTCCTACAATGAGCAGTTCTTC. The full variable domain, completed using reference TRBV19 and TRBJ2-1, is DGGITQSPKYLFRKEGQNVTLSCEQNLNHDAMYWYRQDPGQGLRLIYYSQIVNDFQKGDIAEGYSVSREKKESFPLTVTSAQKNPTAFYLCASRETGRGYSYNEQFFGPGTRLTVL.

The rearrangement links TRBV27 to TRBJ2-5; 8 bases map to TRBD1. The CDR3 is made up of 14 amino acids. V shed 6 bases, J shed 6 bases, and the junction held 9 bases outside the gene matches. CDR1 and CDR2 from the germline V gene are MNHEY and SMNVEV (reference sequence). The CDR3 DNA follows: TGTGCCAGCAGGGGGACAGGCGTCACACAGACCCAGTACTTC. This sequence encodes CASRGTGVTQTQYF.

The CDR3 DNA sequence: TGTGCCAGCAGTTTAGCCAGACTGAGGACCCAGTACTTC. It codes for CASSLARLRTQYF. The chain employs TRBV12-3 or TRBV12-4 and TRBJ2-5; the D is unclear. The CDR3 loop spans 13 amino acids. V lost 0 bases and J lost 7, with 9 bases in between.

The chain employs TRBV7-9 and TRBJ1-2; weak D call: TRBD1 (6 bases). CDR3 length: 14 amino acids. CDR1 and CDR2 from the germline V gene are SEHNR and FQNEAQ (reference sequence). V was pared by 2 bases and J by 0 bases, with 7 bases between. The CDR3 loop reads CASSLWGPNYGYTF. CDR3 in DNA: TGTGCCAGCAGCTTATGGGGGCCTAACTATGGCTACACCTTC.

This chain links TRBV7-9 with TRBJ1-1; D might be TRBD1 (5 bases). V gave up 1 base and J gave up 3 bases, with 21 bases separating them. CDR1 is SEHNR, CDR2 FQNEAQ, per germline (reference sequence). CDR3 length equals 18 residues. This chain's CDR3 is CASSLVQGAPRRDTEAFF. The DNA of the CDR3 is TGTGCCAGCAGCTTAGTTCAGGGTGCGCCTAGAAGGGACACTGAAGCTTTCTTT.

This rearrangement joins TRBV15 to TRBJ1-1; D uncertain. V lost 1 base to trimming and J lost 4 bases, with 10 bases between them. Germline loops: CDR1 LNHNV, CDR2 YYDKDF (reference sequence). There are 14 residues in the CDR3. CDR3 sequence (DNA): TGTGCCACCAGCAGAGTAAGCCTAGGCACTGAAGCTTTCTTT. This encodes CATSRVSLGTEAFF.

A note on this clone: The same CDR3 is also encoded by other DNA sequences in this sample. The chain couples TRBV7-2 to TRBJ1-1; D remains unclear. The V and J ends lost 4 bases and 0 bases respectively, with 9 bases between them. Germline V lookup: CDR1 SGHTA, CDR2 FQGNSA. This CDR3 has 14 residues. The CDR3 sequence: CASSSRRVNTEAFF. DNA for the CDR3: TGTGCCAGCAGCTCCCGGCGGGTGAACACTGAAGCTTTCTTT.